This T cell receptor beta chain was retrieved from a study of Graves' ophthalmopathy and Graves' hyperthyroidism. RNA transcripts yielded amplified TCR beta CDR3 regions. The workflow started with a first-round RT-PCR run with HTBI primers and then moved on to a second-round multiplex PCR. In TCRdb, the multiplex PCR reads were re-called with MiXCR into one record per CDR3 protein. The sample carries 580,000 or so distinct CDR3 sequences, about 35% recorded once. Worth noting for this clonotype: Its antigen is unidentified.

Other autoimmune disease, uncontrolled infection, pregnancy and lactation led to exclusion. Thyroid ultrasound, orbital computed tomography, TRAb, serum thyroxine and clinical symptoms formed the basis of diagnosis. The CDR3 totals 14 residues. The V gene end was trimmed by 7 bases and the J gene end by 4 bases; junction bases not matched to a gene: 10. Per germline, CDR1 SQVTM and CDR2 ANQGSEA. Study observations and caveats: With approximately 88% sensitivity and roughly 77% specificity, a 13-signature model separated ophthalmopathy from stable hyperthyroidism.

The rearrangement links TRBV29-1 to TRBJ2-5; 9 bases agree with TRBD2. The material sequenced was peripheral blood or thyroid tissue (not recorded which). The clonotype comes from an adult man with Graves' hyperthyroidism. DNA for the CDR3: TGCAGCGGGGAGCCGGGACTAGCCGGAGAGACCCAGTACTTC. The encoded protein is CSGEPGLAGETQYF.